The clone carrying this T cell receptor (beta chain) was picked up one time. V was clipped by 5 bases and J by 17 bases, with 18 bases between them. The CDR3 is made up of 12 amino acids. Germline V CDR1 and CDR2: MDHEN, SYDVKM. The data stem from a study of control samples from healthy donors and cancer patients. Repertoires were generated with immunoSEQ multiplex PCR, while TCRdb's copy carries only in-frame clones and drops some. The sample comprises about 75,000 clones, about 95% of which are singletons, and approximately 5.7% rests with the top ten. Source material: blood. The sequence was obtained from a woman aged 40-49 years in good health. V and J are TRBV28 and TRBJ1-4; D is undetermined. CDR3 region: CASSPYDGSRFF. CDR3 in DNA: TGTGCCAGCAGTCCATATGACGGGTCACGCTTTTTT.